Presented here are 9 T cell receptor beta chains from one specimen sequenced in a study of beta chain features in type 1 diabetes. The study reverse transcribed the entire isolated RNA, so it sequenced expressed TCRB transcripts. Libraries were prepared by immunoSEQ multiplex PCR; TCRdb keeps only in-frame clonotypes and omits some of them. The sample consists of 220,000 or so clones, about 63% of them appearing once. Material for sequencing was naive CD4+ T cells from blood. Source of these receptors: a young man in good health.

This CDR3 is CAWGRDSVLEEQYF. CDR3 sequence (DNA): TGTGCCTGGGGTCGGGACTCCGTCCTGGAGGAGCAGTACTTC. This chain links TRBV30 with TRBJ2-7; D is perhaps TRBD2 (6 bases). Germline V lookup: CDR1 GTSNPN, CDR2 SVGIG (reference sequence). The CDR3 totals 14 residues. Deletions cut 5 bases from V and 7 bases from J, with 21 bases between.

V gene TRBV23-1 combines with J gene TRBJ1-3, with D unclear. TRBV23-1 is flagged as an ORF with uncertain function. V was clipped by 3 bases and J by 2 bases, with 14 bases between them. This CDR3 contains 16 residues. The CDR3 loop reads CASSHPSGRPGNTIYF. The CDR3 nucleotides read TGCGCCAGCAGTCACCCCTCGGGTAGACCTGGAAACACCATATATTTT.

This clone turned up a few times. The chain has TRBV7-2 and TRBJ2-7; 7 nucleotides match TRBD1. The CDR3 covers 15 residues. The germline V gene encodes CDR1 SGHTA and CDR2 FQGNSA. Trimming removed 4 bases from V and 0 bases from J; junction bases left unmatched: 6. CDR3 sequence reads: CASSSSTGNSYEQYF. The CDR3 coding sequence is TGTGCCAGCAGCTCGTCGACAGGGAACTCCTACGAGCAGTACTTC.

The genes are TRBV7-8 and TRBJ2-7, with 10 bases matching TRBD1. The germline gives CDR1 SGHVS, CDR2 FQNEAQ. The CDR3 is 15 residues long. V was clipped by 7 bases and J by 2 bases; unmatched bases: 8. As DNA, the CDR3 is TGTGCCAGCACCAGGGGACAGGGGAAAACCTACGAGCAGTACTTC. This gives the protein CASTRGQGKTYEQYF.

The chain combines TRBV9 with TRBJ1-4, with TRBD1 as a possible D gene (5 bases). Trimming shortened V by 0 bases and J by 5 bases, and 17 bases separated the two germline ends. The CDR3 extends over 17 amino acids. Germline V gene sequence: CDR1 SGDLS, CDR2 YYNGEE. The CDR3 sequence: CASSVVRRGSSNEKLFF. The CDR3 DNA is TGTGCCAGCAGCGTAGTTCGTCGGGGCAGTTCCAATGAAAAACTGTTTTTT.

In regard to this clone: The same CDR3 arises from other DNA sequences in this sample as well. J is TRBJ2-3 and V is TRBV29-1, with D uncertain. V was pared by 6 bases and J by 2 bases, with 12 bases between. CDR1 SQVTM and CDR2 ANQGSEA come from the germline V gene. CDR3 length: 13 residues. CDR3 protein: CSVAGRNTDTQYF. CDR3 nucleotide sequence: TGCAGCGTCGCCGGACGGAACACAGATACGCAGTATTTT.

The genes are TRBV29-1 and TRBJ2-3, with D perhaps matching TRBD2 (5 bases). The CDR3 totals 12 residues. CDR1 SQVTM and CDR2 ANQGSEA come from the germline V gene. Trimming took 0 bases from V and 5 from J, leaving 6 bases between them. The CDR3 DNA reads as TGCAGCGTTGAAGACGGAGGAGATACGCAGTATTTT. Translating gives CSVEDGGDTQYF.

The genes are TRBV28 and TRBJ2-7, with D tentatively TRBD1 or TRBD2 (5 bases each). The CDR3 loop spans 14 amino acids. V dropped 7 bases and J dropped 6 bases, with 19 bases sitting between them. Germline-derived CDR1 and CDR2 are MDHEN and SYDVKM. CDR3 DNA: TGTGCCAGCAACCGGCCGGGACGGCCCGTCGAGCAGTACTTC. Residues: CASNRPGRPVEQYF. Looking up the rest from reference TRBV28 and TRBJ2-7 gives the full variable domain: DVKVTQSSRYLVKRTGEKVFLECVQDMDHENMFWYRQDPGLGLRLIYFSYDVKMKEKGDIPEGYSVSREKKERFSLILESASTNQTSMYLCASNRPGRPVEQYFGPGTRLTVT.

The J gene is TRBJ1-1, the V gene TRBV25-1; the match to TRBD1 covers 7 bases. CDR3 length: 16 residues. The V segment lost 4 bases and the J segment 0 bases; nucleotides outside the gene matches: 8. From germline, CDR1 is MGHDK and CDR2 SYGVNS. The CDR3 protein is CASSGGRTGMNTEAFF. The CDR3 DNA sequence: TGTGCCAGCAGTGGGGGGAGGACAGGTATGAACACTGAAGCTTTCTTT.